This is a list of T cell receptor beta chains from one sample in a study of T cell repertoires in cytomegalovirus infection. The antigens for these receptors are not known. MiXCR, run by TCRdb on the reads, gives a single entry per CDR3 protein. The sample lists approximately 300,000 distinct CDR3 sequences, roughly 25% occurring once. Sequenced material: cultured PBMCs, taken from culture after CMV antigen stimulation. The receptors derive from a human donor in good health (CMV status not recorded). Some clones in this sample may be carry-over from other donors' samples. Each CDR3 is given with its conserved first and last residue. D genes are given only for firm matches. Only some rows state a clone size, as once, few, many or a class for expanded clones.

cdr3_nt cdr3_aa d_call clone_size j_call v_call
TGTGCCAGCAGTTTAAGAGTGGAAAAACTGTTTTTT CASSLRVEKLFF . many TRBJ1-4 TRBV28
TGTGCCAGCAGCTTATTGGCGGGAGCGTGGGAGACCCAGTACTTC CASSLLAGAWETQYF TRBD2 many TRBJ2-5 TRBV7-2
TGTGCCAGTAGTATGAGACAGGGTTCTGGGGCCAACGTCCTGACTTTC CASSMRQGSGANVLTF TRBD1 . TRBJ2-6 TRBV19
TGCAGCGTTGCGGACTACTCTGGAAACACCATATATTTT CSVADYSGNTIYF . few TRBJ1-3 TRBV29-1
TGTGCCAGCAGCCAAACGGTAGGGAGGACTGAAGCTTTCTTT CASSQTVGRTEAFF . once TRBJ1-1 TRBV3-1
TGTGCCAGCAGCCAAGAGGGCAGTTTCACAGATACGCAGTATTTT CASSQEGSFTDTQYF . . TRBJ2-3 TRBV4-2
TGTGCCAGCAGTCCCCGGTGGTACACTGAAGCTTTCTTT CASSPRWYTEAFF . . TRBJ1-1 TRBV6-5
TGTGCCAGCAGTGCGGGAACCGTCCAGACCCAGTACTTC CASSAGTVQTQYF . few TRBJ2-5 TRBV12-3/TRBV12-4
TGTGCCAGCAGTGCGTCTGGGTCTAGCGGGGCCGGGAACAATGAGCAGTTCTTC CASSASGSSGAGNNEQFF TRBD2 . TRBJ2-1 TRBV6-2/TRBV6-3
TGTGCCAGCAGTGGAACGGCCCTTAAAGTCTACGAGCAGTACTTC CASSGTALKVYEQYF . . TRBJ2-7 TRBV6-6
TGTGCCAGTCGGGACCCCGCCGGGCCCCAGCATTTT CASRDPAGPQHF . . TRBJ1-5 TRBV6-2/TRBV6-3
TGTGCCAGCAGTTACTCGAATCAGCGGGCGGAAACCGGGGAGCTGTTTTTT CASSYSNQRAETGELFF . . TRBJ2-2 TRBV6-9
TGTGCCAGCACCTCACTGACCGGGCCCCACTCTGGAAACACCATATATTTT CASTSLTGPHSGNTIYF . . TRBJ1-3 TRBV6-1
TGCAGCGTTTACGGGGGGTCCTCTGGGGCCAACGTCCTGACTTTC CSVYGGSSGANVLTF TRBD2 . TRBJ2-6 TRBV29-1
TGTGCCAGCAGCTCGATAACTCTTAGCGGGAGGGGTTACAATGAGCAGTTCTTC CASSSITLSGRGYNEQFF TRBD2 many TRBJ2-1 TRBV7-3
TGTGCCAGCAGTAAGGGCACGACCGGCGAGACCCAGTACTTC CASSKGTTGETQYF . . TRBJ2-5 TRBV2
TGTGCCAGCAGCCTAGGTAGGGGCCTGAACACTGAAGCTTTCTTT CASSLGRGLNTEAFF . . TRBJ1-1 TRBV7-2
TGTGCCACCAGCAGACCACAGGGGGGACAAGAGACCCAGTACTTC CATSRPQGGQETQYF TRBD1 . TRBJ2-5 TRBV15
TGTGCCAGCAGTCGACTAGCGGGAGCCGGAGATACGCAGTATTTT CASSRLAGAGDTQYF TRBD2 . TRBJ2-3 TRBV27
TGCGCCAGCAGCCAGCCTAAACAGGGGGCTGTGGATGGCTACACCTTC CASSQPKQGAVDGYTF TRBD1 many TRBJ1-2 TRBV4-1
TGTGCCAGTAGTCAGAATGGCAGGGAAAATCAGCCCCAGCATTTT CASSQNGRENQPQHF . few TRBJ1-5 TRBV19
TGTGCCAGCAGCCCCACCGGGACAGGAAGAGAAAAACTGTTTTTT CASSPTGTGREKLFF TRBD1 many TRBJ1-4 TRBV11-2
TGTGCCAGCAGCTTGACAGGGTCAGAAGAGACCCAGTACTTC CASSLTGSEETQYF TRBD1 . TRBJ2-5 TRBV7-3
TGTGCCAGTAGTACAGGGACTCGCCGCGAAAATACGCAGTATTTT CASSTGTRRENTQYF . . TRBJ2-3 TRBV19
TGTGCCAGCAGCTCCTGGGGGAGTCAGCCCCAGCATTTT CASSSWGSQPQHF . few TRBJ1-5 TRBV7-2
TGTGCCAGCAGCGTAGGGGCAGTTAACTACAATGAGCAGTTCTTC CASSVGAVNYNEQFF . . TRBJ2-1 TRBV9
TGTGCCAGCAGCTCCCCCTCCTACGAGCAGTACTTC CASSSPSYEQYF . few TRBJ2-7 TRBV11-2
TGTGCCAGCAGTGCGGGAACCTCCCGGTATGGCTACACCTTC CASSAGTSRYGYTF . . TRBJ1-2 TRBV6-5
TGTGCCAGCAGTGAATCCGCAGGGGCTGGAAACACCATATATTTT CASSESAGAGNTIYF . few TRBJ1-3 TRBV6-1
TGCGCCAGCAGCCAAGGGGGGGCCGTGGACTATAGGTGGGGAGAGACCCAGTACTTC CASSQGGAVDYRWGETQYF . . TRBJ2-5 TRBV4-3
TGCGCCAGCAGCCAAAGTGGTATTTTCAATGAGCAGTTCTTC CASSQSGIFNEQFF . few TRBJ2-1 TRBV4-3
TGCGCCAGCAGCCAAGAAGGGCATGCGAGTTACAATGAGCAGTTCTTC CASSQEGHASYNEQFF . . TRBJ2-1 TRBV4-3
TGTGCCAGCAGCTTAGATTGGTCGACACAAGAGACCCAGTACTTC CASSLDWSTQETQYF . many TRBJ2-5 TRBV11-3
TGTGCCAGCAGCTCGAGTCATTCACCCCTCCACTTT CASSSSHSPLHF . few TRBJ1-6 TRBV7-2
TGCAGTGCGGGCAGACAGGGTCCTGGAAACACCATATATTTT CSAGRQGPGNTIYF TRBD1 few TRBJ1-3 TRBV20-1
TGTGCCATCAATATCGGAACGGGGTACGAGCAGTACTTC CAINIGTGYEQYF . . TRBJ2-7 TRBV10-3
TGTGCCAGCAGCGGGGGACTAGCGGGAGGAGATACGCAGTATTTT CASSGGLAGGDTQYF TRBD2 many TRBJ2-3 TRBV7-2
TGTGCCAGCACCGGGACAGGGAGCGACAATGAGCAGTTCTTC CASTGTGSDNEQFF TRBD1 . TRBJ2-1 TRBV7-9
TGTGCCAGCAGCTTAGCCGGGGGCGAGTTTCAGCCCCAGCATTTT CASSLAGGEFQPQHF . few TRBJ1-5 TRBV7-2
TGTGCCAGCAGCTTAAACGCAGGGACCCACTACGAGCAGTACTTC CASSLNAGTHYEQYF . . TRBJ2-7 TRBV7-3
TGTGCCAGTTTAACTGACAGGGGGCAAGAGACCCAGTACTTC CASLTDRGQETQYF TRBD1 . TRBJ2-5 TRBV19
TGTGCCAGCAGCCCTAGTTCTGGCGGGAGGATCTACGAGCAGTACTTC CASSPSSGGRIYEQYF TRBD2 many TRBJ2-7 TRBV7-8
TGTGCCATCAGTGAGGTCCAGGGATATGGCTACACCTTC CAISEVQGYGYTF . . TRBJ1-2 TRBV10-3
TGCGCCAGCAGCCAAGCTGCCGCGGGAGTGACCGGGGAGCTGTTTTTT CASSQAAAGVTGELFF TRBD2 . TRBJ2-2 TRBV4-3
TGTGCCAGCAGCTCGACAGGGGGTAATGAAAAACTGTTTTTT CASSSTGGNEKLFF TRBD1 many TRBJ1-4 TRBV7-2